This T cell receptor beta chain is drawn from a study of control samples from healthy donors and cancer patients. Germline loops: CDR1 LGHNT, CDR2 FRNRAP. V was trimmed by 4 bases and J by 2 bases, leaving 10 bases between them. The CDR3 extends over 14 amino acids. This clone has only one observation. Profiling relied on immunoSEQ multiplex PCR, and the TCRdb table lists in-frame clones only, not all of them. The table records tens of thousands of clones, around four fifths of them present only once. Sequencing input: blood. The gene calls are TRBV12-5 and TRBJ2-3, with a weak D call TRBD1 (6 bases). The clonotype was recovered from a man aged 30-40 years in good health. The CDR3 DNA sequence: TGTGCTAGTGGTTCAGGACAGATCACAGATACGCAGTATTTT. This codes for CASGSGQITDTQYF.